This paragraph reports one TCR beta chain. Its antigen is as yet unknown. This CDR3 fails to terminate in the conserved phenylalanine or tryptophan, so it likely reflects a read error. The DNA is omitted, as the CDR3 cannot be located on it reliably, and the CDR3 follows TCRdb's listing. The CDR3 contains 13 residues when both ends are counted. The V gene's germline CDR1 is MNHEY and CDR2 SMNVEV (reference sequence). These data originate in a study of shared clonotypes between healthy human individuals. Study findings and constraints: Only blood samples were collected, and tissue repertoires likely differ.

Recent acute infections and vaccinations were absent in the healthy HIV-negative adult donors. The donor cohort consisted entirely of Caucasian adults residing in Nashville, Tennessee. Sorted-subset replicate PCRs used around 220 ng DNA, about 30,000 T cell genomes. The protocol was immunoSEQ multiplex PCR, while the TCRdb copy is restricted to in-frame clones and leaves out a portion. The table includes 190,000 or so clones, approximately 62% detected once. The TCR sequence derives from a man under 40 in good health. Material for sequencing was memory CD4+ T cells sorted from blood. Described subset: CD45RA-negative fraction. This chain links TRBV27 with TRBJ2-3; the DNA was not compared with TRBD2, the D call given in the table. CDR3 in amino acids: CATICETSGRETS.